The sequence of this T cell receptor beta chain was determined in a study of blood T cells in healthy people across ages. The overall study: About one barcoded beta molecule per two T cells was the capture yield of template switching.

In the case of this clonotype: Its target is unknown.

Overall study findings and caveats: Percentage of naive T cells showed a strong correlation with TCR beta diversity. Older age coincided with a roughly linear decline in TCR beta diversity per million T cells. Naive and antigen-experienced cells could not be conclusively compared, given unsorted PBMCs.

The authors ran a second PCR of about 6 to 11 cycles using a sample-barcoded 5' primer and a J-beta primer mix. MiXCR, run by TCRdb on the 5' RACE reads, gives a single entry per CDR3 protein. The table has fewer than 950,000 distinct CDR3 sequences, 40% to 65% seen once. V shed 7 bases and J shed 7 bases, with 16 bases lying between them. The V gene's germline CDR1 is SQVTM and CDR2 ANQGSEA. There are 12 residues in the CDR3. This clonotype was obtained from a man older than 75 in good health. J is TRBJ1-1 and V is TRBV29-1; D is perhaps TRBD1 (5 bases). Sample: blood. The CDR3 sequence: CSGAGAGVEAFF. CDR3 in DNA: TGCAGCGGGGCCGGGGCCGGAGTTGAAGCTTTCTTT.